Given below is one T cell receptor (beta chain) in context. The V and J ends lost 5 bases and 8 bases respectively, with 15 bases between them. CDR3 length: 13 residues. The germline gives CDR1 SGHTA, CDR2 FQGNSA. Methods used by the authors: Nucleated cell counts were estimated from reference gene primer amplification. TCRdb's copy holds only in-frame clones and misses some; the assay was immunoSEQ multiplex PCR. D and trimming were read from the DNA, whereas the V and J calls and clone size are those reported in that table. The sample lists more than 20,000 clones, about 89% occurring once. This sample was taken from a study of blood T cell repertoires in COVID-19.

The V gene is TRBV7-2, the J gene TRBJ1-2, with a weak D call TRBD1 (5 bases). This receptor was obtained from a man aged 50 to 59 with active COVID-19. The sample taken for sequencing was peripheral blood. The CDR3 spells CASSDRAGFGYTF. The CDR3 DNA follows: TGTGCCAGCAGCGATAGGGCAGGGTTCGGCTACACCTTC. Full variable domain (rest looked up from reference TRBV7-2 and TRBJ1-2): GAGVSQSPSNKVTEKGKDVELRCDPISGHTALYWYRQSLGQGLEFLIYFQGNSAPDKSGLPSDRFSAERTGGSVSTLTIQRTQQEDSAVYLCASSDRAGFGYTFGSGTRLTVV.